This TCR beta chain was obtained from a study of T cell clonality in common variable immunodeficiency. This clone was picked up many times. Assay used: immunoSEQ multiplex PCR; TCRdb lists only in-frame clones, some missing. The sample shows tens of thousands of clones, none of them appearing just once. Sample: peripheral blood mononuclear cells. This receptor was obtained from a person aged 18 to 70 in good health.

This CDR3 is CASSSLPRETQYF. CDR3 DNA (partial): TGTGCCAGCAGTTCTCTCCCTAGGGAGACC. The chain couples TRBV6-2 or TRBV6-3 to TRBJ2-5; D not certain. The read terminates 3 residues before the CDR3 end, so the remaining end is supplied by the germline J gene. Per germline, CDR1 MNHEY and CDR2 SVGEGT. Trimming removed 4 bases at V and 5 bases at J, with 11 bases between. The CDR3 sequence is 13 residues long.